The 10 T cell receptor beta chains below were found in one sample sequenced in a study of T-cell reconstitution after alpha-beta-depleted transplantation in children. Unique molecular identifiers were used to barcode this TCRbeta library. One entry per CDR3 protein, called by TCRdb with MiXCR from the PCR reads. The sample contains almost 500,000 distinct CDR3 sequences, around 12% of which appear only once. This sample comprised PBMCs from the stem cell graft donor, obtained from the stem cell graft. These receptors were collected from a human donor who donated a stem cell graft to a child with combined immunodeficiency.

This clonotype has a count of ten or more. The J gene is TRBJ1-4, the V gene TRBV9, with D perhaps TRBD1 (5 bases). Germline assignment: CDR1 SGDLS and CDR2 YYNGEE. The CDR3 spans 14 residues. Trimming removed 1 base at V and 2 bases at J, with 6 bases between. CDR3 in DNA: TGTGCCAGCAGCGTATCAGGGACTAATGAAAAACTGTTTTTT. This codes for CASSVSGTNEKLFF.

The chain employs TRBV7-9 and TRBJ2-7; D gene ambiguous. CDR3 length: 14 amino acids. V dropped 0 bases and J dropped 2 bases, with 8 bases sitting between them. Germline loops: CDR1 SEHNR, CDR2 FQNEAQ (reference sequence). The CDR3 DNA follows: TGTGCCAGCAGCTTAGCTAGGTCCCCCTACGAGCAGTACTTC. Its translation: CASSLARSPYEQYF.

This clonotype was detected only a few times. The chain joins TRBV11-2 to TRBJ1-1; D is uncertain. V lost 5 bases, J lost 4 bases, and 17 bases lay in between. There are 15 residues in the CDR3. The V gene's germline CDR1 is SGHAT and CDR2 FQNNGV. The CDR3 region is CASSIPRVHGTEAFF. CDR3 in DNA: TGTGCCAGCAGCATCCCAAGAGTCCACGGCACTGAAGCTTTCTTT.

The table lists this clonotype with a few counts. The chain couples TRBV7-9 to TRBJ2-7; 7 bases align to TRBD1. Germline CDR1 SEHNR, CDR2 FQNEAQ (reference sequence). The CDR3 is made up of 12 amino acids. V lost 7 bases and J lost 2; bases outside the gene matches: 2. In nucleotides, the CDR3 is TGTGCCAGCATGGGACAGACCTACGAGCAGTACTTC. Its protein product is CASMGQTYEQYF.

This clonotype was seen a few times. V gene TRBV12-3 or TRBV12-4 combines with J gene TRBJ2-1; weak D call: TRBD1 (6 bases). The ends were cut back, 6 bases at V and 7 bases at J, with 19 bases in the middle. This CDR3 has 15 residues. CDR3 loop: CASSREGRGINEQFF. The CDR3 DNA reads TGTGCCAGCAGCCGAGAGGGCAGGGGAATTAATGAGCAGTTCTTC.

As to this clonotype: Sequence at one end of the junction differs from germline and may be a read error. The chain recombines TRBV7-9 with TRBJ2-7; D tentatively reads TRBD1 or TRBD2 (5 bases each). The CDR3 loop spans 15 amino acids. Per germline, CDR1 SEHNR and CDR2 FQNEAQ (reference sequence). The CDR3 DNA is TGTGCCAGCAGCTCGACACGGGACGGGCTCTACGGGCAGTACTTC. Protein: CASSSTRDGLYGQYF.

The CDR3 protein is CASRTLRAELFF. The DNA for the CDR3 is TGTGCCAGCAGGACCCTCCGGGCGGAACTGTTTTTT. The V and J genes are TRBV12-3 or TRBV12-4 and TRBJ1-4, with D uncertain. This CDR3 is 12 amino acids long. Trimming stripped 6 bases from V and 12 bases from J, with 14 bases between.

The J gene is TRBJ2-2, the V gene TRBV10-3; 9 bases align to TRBD1. The CDR3 is made up of 13 amino acids. Germline CDR1 and CDR2: ENHRY and SYGVKD. Trimming at V came to 6 bases and at J to 4 bases, leaving 0 bases not matched to a gene. The CDR3 sequence is CAIRDRGTGELFF. The CDR3 nucleotides read TGTGCCATCAGGGACAGGGGCACCGGGGAGCTGTTTTTT.

The rearrangement joins TRBV12-3 or TRBV12-4 to TRBJ2-1; D possibly corresponds to TRBD2 (5 bases). The CDR3 contains 14 residues. The V end was cut by 5 bases, the J end by 7 bases, with 15 bases between. The DNA of the CDR3 is TGTGCCAGCAGTATCGGACTGTCCTTGAATGAGCAGTTCTTC. Translation gives CASSIGLSLNEQFF.

The rearrangement joins TRBV11-2 to TRBJ2-3, with a tentative D call TRBD2 (6 bases). The V gene lost 1 base and the J gene lost 1 base, with 12 bases spanning the gap. This CDR3 comprises 16 residues. Germline CDR1 and CDR2: SGHAT and FQNNGV. Written as DNA, the CDR3 is TGTGCCAGCAGCTTAGGGGGTGGCGGGGGCACAGATACGCAGTATTTT. It translates to CASSLGGGGGTDTQYF.